In its sample, the clone carrying this TCR beta chain was seen a few times. Amplification yielded TCR beta CDR3 regions, with RNA transcripts as the source. The study used the HTBI primer set for a first-round RT-PCR of the TCR CDR3. A single record per CDR3 protein comes from TCRdb applying MiXCR to the multiplex PCR reads. Of 620,000 or so distinct CDR3 sequences listed, about 15% are singletons. The entry originates in a study of T cells in Graves' hyperthyroidism and ophthalmopathy. PBMCs were derived from 9.5 to 10 ml fresh peripheral blood. Germline CDR1 and CDR2: SGHRS and YFSETQ. With V trimmed by 6 bases and J by 12 bases, 12 bases remained unmatched. The CDR3 has 13 amino acids.

The clonotype originates from a woman in her fifties or sixties with Graves' ophthalmopathy. The chain is built from TRBV5-1 and TRBJ2-1; TRBD1 aligns across 7 bases. Sequencing was done on a sample of blood. Here the CDR3 DNA reads TGCGCCAGCACACGGGACAGAACTAGTGGGCAGTTCTTC. Protein product: CASTRDRTSGQFF.